This TCR beta chain appears in the sequencing data of a study of response to subunit inactivated influenza vaccine. Overall study findings and caveats: Authors suggested few new T cells are recruited by each seasonal influenza vaccination.

This clonotype was counted a few times. As yet, its antigen is unknown. Each CDR3 protein is one row after TCRdb ran MiXCR on the RT-PCR reads. The profile shows around 540,000 distinct CDR3 sequences, roughly 12% of them singletons. CDR1 and CDR2 (germline): MNHEY, SVGEGT. The length of the CDR3 is 15 residues. Trimming removed 7 bases from V and 4 bases from J, with 17 bases in between. The V and J genes are TRBV6-2 or TRBV6-3 and TRBJ1-5; a possible D gene is TRBD1 (6 bases). The TCR sequence derives from a man in his fifties or sixties who received an inactivated influenza vaccine. The material was PBMCs from blood, obtained on the day of vaccination. The CDR3 DNA reads TGTGCCAGCACCCAGACAGGAACGATTAATCAGCCCCAGCATTTT. Its protein is CASTQTGTINQPQHF.